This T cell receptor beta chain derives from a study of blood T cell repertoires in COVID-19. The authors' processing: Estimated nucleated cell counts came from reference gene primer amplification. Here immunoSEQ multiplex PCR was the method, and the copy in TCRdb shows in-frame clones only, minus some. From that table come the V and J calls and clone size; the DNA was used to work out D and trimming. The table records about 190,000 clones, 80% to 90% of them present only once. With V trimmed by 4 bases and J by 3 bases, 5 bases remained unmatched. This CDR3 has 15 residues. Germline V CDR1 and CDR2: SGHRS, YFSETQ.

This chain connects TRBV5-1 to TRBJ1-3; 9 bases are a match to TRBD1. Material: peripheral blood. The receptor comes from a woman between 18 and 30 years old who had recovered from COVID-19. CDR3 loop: CASSNRQGGGNTIYF. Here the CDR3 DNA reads TGCGCCAGCAGCAACCGACAGGGGGGTGGAAACACCATATATTTT.